This note documents a single TCR beta chain sequence. What it binds is unknown. Assay used: immunoSEQ multiplex PCR; TCRdb lists only in-frame clones, some missing. The sample yields around 7,000 clones, 95% to 99% seen once. The CDR3 has 16 amino acids. The germline V gene encodes CDR1 LGHNA and CDR2 YNFKEQ. With 1 base removed from V and 4 bases from J, the gap between germline ends came to 14 bases. The entry originates in a study of T cell clonotyping in hematopoietic cell transplantation. Study findings and constraints: After transplant, recipient diversity fell while pathologically expanded clonotypes grew through day 180.

This receptor was taken from a male patient in his sixties who had an allogeneic stem cell transplant from a related donor, so the T cells may come from the graft donor. Some clones in this sample may be carry-over from other donors' samples. The chain is built from TRBV4-2 and TRBJ1-3, with D unresolved. This specimen consisted of PBMCs, obtained 30 days after allogeneic stem cell transplant. The CDR3 DNA reads as TGTGCCAGCAGCCAAGCACAGAAAAGTGGAGGAAACACCATATATTTT. This gives the protein CASSQAQKSGGNTIYF.